This TCR beta chain emerged from a study of shared clonotypes between healthy human individuals. General observations from the study: Non-shared clonotypes had lower generation probabilities than those shared by all four donors. A handful of donors showed sharing of approximately 4.7% of naive CD4 clonotypes. Naive subsets usually exceeded memory subsets in estimated richness.

Note on this clone: Its antigen is unidentified. The same CDR3 also results from other DNA sequences found in this sample.

Here immunoSEQ multiplex PCR was the method, and the copy in TCRdb shows in-frame clones only, minus some. Altogether over 2 million clones are present, 85% to 95% being singletons, with the ten largest covering 0.13%. This CDR3 has 13 residues. The germline V gene encodes CDR1 MNHEY and CDR2 SVGAGI. With 6 bases clipped from V and 3 bases from J, the junction kept 5 bases outside the gene matches. The TCR comes from a man aged 18 to 29 in good health. The chain has TRBV6-5 and TRBJ2-7; TRBD2 matches 7 bases. The sequenced sample consisted of naive CD4+ T cells sorted from blood. Stated subset: CD45RA+ positively selected. CDR3: CASRTGGSYEQYF. The CDR3 coding sequence is TGTGCCAGCAGAACCGGGGGGAGCTACGAGCAGTACTTC.